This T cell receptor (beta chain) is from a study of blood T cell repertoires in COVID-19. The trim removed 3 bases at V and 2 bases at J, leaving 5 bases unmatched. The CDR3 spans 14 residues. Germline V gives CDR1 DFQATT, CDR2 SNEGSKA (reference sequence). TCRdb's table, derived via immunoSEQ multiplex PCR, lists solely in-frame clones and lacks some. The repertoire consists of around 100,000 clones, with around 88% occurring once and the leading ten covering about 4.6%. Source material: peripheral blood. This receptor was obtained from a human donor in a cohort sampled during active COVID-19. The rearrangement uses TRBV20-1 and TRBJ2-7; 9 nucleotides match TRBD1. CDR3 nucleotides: TGCAGTGCTAGTGTGGACAGGGGAGCCTACGAGCAGTACTTC. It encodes CSASVDRGAYEQYF.